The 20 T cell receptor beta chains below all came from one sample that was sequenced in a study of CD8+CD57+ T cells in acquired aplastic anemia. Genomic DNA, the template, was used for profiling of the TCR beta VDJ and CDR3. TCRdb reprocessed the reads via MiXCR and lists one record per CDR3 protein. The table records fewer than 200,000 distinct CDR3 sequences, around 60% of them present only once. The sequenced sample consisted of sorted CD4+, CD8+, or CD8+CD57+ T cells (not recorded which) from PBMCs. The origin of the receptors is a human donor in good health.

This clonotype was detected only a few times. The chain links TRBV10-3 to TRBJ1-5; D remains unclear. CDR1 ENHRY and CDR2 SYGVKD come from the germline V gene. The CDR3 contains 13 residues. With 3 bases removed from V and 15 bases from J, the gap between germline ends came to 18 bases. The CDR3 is CAISDRTSLKPHF. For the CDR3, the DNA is TGTGCCATCAGTGACAGGACTTCACTTAAACCGCATTTT.

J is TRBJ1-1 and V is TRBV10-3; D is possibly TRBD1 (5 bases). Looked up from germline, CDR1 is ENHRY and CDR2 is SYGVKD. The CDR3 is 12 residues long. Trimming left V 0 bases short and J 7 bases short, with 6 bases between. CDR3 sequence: CAISESRGEAFF. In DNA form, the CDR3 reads TGTGCCATCAGTGAGTCGAGGGGTGAAGCTTTCTTT.

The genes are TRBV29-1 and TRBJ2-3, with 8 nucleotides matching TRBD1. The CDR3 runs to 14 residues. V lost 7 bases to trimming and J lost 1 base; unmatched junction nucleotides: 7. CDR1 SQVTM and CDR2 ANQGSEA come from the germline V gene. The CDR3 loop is CSALQGQGTDTQYF. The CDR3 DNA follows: TGCAGCGCTCTCCAGGGACAGGGCACAGATACGCAGTATTTT.

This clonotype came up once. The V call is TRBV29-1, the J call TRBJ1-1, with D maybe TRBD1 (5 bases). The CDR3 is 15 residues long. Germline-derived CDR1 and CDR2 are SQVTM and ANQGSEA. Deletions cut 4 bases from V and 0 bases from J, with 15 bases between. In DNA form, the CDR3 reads TGCAGCGTTGTGCAGACAGCGCCTATGAACACTGAAGCTTTCTTT. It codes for CSVVQTAPMNTEAFF.

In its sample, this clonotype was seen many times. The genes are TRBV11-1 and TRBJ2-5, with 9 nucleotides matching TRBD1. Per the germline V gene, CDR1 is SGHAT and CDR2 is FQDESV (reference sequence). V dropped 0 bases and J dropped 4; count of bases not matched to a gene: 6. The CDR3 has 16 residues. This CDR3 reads CASSLASTGGGETQYF. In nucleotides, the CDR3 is TGTGCCAGCAGCTTAGCATCCACAGGGGGCGGAGAGACCCAGTACTTC.

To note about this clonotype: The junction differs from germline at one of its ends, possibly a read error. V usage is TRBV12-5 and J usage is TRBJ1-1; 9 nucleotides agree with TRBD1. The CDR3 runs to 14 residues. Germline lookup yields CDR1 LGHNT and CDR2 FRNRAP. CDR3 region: CASTWGQGYTEAFF. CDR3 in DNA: TGTGCCAGCACCTGGGGACAGGGATACACTGAGGCTTTCTTT.

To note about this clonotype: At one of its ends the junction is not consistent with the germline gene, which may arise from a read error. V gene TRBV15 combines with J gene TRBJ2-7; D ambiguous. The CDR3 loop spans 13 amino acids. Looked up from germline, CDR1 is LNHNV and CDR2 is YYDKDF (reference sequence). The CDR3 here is CAPETVEAYGQYF. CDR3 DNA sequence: TGTGCCCCGGAAACGGTGGAAGCCTACGGGCAGTACTTC.

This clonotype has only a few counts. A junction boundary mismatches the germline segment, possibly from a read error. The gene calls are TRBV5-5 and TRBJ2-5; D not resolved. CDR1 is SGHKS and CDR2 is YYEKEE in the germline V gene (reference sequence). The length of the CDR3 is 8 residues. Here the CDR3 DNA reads TGTGCCAGGCGGACCGGGTGCTTC. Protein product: CARRTGCF.

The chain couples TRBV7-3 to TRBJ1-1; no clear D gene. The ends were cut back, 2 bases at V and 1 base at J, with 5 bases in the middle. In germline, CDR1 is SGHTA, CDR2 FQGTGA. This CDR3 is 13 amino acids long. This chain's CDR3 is CASSLEPNTEAFF. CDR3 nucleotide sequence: TGTGCCAGCAGCTTAGAGCCGAACACTGAAGCTTTCTTT.

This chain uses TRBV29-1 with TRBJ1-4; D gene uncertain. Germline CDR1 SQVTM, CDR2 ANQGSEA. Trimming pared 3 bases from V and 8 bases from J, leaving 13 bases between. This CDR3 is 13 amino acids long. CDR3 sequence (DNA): TGCAGCGTTGATCGGGGAGGAAAGGAAAAACTGTTTTTT. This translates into CSVDRGGKEKLFF.

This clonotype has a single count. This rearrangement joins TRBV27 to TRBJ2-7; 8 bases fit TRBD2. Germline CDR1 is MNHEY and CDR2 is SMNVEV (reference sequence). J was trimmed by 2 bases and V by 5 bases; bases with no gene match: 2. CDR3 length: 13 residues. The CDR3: CASSRAGAYEQYF. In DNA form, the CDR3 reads TGTGCCAGCAGTAGAGCGGGAGCCTACGAGCAGTACTTC.

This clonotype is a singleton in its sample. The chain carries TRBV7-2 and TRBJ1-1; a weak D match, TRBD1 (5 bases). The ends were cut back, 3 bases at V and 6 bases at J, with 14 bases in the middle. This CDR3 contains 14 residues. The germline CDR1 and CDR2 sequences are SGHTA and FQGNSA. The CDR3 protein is CASSLRGRWSEAFF. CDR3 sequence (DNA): TGTGCCAGCAGCTTGAGGGGCCGGTGGTCTGAAGCTTTCTTT. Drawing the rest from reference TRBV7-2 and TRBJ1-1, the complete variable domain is GAGVSQSPSNKVTEKGKDVELRCDPISGHTALYWYRQSLGQGLEFLIYFQGNSAPDKSGLPSDRFSAERTGGSVSTLTIQRTQQEDSAVYLCASSLRGRWSEAFFGQGTRLTVV.

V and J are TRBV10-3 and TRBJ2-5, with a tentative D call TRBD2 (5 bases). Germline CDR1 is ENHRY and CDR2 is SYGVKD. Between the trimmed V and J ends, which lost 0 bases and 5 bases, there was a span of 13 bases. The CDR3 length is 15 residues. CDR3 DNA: TGTGCCATCAGTGAGTCCGAGGGTTGGAGGGAGACCCAGTACTTC. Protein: CAISESEGWRETQYF.

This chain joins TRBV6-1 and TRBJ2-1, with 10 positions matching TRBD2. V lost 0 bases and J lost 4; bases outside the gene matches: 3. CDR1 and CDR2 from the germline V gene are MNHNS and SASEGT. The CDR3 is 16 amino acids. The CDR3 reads CASSEAASGGYNEQFF. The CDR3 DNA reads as TGTGCCAGCAGTGAAGCGGCTAGCGGGGGATACAATGAGCAGTTCTTC.

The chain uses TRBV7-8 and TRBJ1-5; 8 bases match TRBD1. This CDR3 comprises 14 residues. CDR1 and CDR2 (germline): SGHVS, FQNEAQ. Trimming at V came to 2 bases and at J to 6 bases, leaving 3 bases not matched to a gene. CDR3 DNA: TGTGCCAGCAGCTTAACAGGGGGTACTCAGCCCCAGCATTTT. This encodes CASSLTGGTQPQHF.

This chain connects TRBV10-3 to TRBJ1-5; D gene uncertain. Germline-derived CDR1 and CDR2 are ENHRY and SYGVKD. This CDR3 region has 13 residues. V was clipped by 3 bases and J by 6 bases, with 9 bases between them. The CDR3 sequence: CAISEVGFQPQHF. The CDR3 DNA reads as TGTGCCATCAGTGAAGTGGGATTTCAGCCCCAGCATTTT.

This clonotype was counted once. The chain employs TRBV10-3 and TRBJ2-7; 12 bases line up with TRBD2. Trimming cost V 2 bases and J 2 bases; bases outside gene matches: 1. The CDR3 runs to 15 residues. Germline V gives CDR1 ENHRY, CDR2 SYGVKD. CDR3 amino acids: CAISEGLAGPYEQYF. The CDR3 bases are TGTGCCATCAGTGAGGGACTAGCGGGGCCCTACGAGCAGTACTTC.

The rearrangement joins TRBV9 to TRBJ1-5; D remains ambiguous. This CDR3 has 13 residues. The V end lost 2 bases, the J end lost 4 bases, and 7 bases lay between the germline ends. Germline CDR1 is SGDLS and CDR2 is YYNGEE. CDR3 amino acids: CASSVHGNQPQHF. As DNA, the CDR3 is TGTGCCAGCAGCGTTCACGGTAATCAGCCCCAGCATTTT.

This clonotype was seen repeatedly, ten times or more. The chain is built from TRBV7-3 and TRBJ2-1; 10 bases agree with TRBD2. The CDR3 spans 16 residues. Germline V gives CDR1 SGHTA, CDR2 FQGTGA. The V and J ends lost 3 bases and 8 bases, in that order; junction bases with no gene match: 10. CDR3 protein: CASSFRAGGDVYEQFF. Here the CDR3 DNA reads TGTGCCAGCAGCTTCCGAGCGGGAGGGGACGTATATGAGCAGTTCTTC.

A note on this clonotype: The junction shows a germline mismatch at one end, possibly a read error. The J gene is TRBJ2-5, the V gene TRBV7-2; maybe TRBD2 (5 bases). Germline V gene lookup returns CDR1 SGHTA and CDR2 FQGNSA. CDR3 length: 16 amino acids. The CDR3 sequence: CASSLEQLGHEGTQYF. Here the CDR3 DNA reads TGCGCCAGCAGCTTAGAACAATTGGGCCACGAGGGGACCCAGTACTTC.